The count of the clone carrying this T cell receptor (beta chain) is one. What it binds is unknown. This entry belongs to a study of OX40 agonist ivuxolimab in advanced cancers. Profiling relied on immunoSEQ multiplex PCR, and the TCRdb table lists in-frame clones only, not all of them. This table holds tens of thousands of clones, roughly 90% found once. Whole-study results and caveats: Individuals who were partial responders at 0.1-3.0 mg/kg had clonal expansion that ranked among the lowest. On average, CD8+ T cells had more expanded clones than CD4+.

The germline CDR1 and CDR2 sequences are SGHDT and YYEEEE. The CDR3 spans 15 residues. The ends were cut back, 4 bases at V and 1 base at J, with 14 bases in the middle. This chain connects TRBV5-6 to TRBJ1-1; tentatively, D is TRBD1 (5 bases). The sample was CD4+ or CD8+ T cells sorted from blood, taken in a trial of the OX40 agonist ivuxolimab. This receptor was taken from an adult with an advanced solid tumor such as melanoma, head and neck, liver or kidney cancer. The CDR3 protein is CASSGYGTGNTEAFF. In DNA form, the CDR3 reads TGTGCCAGCAGCGGATACGGGACGGGGAACACTGAAGCTTTCTTT.